This T cell receptor beta chain came from a study of tumor-infiltrating lymphocytes in primary liver carcinoma. A remark on this clonotype: Its antigen is undetermined.

Germline trimming cut 8 bases from V and 2 bases from J; bases unmatched to any gene: 12. In germline, CDR1 is SQVTM, CDR2 ANQGSEA. The CDR3 consists of 14 residues. Scientists recovered RNA and DNA together from around 20-30 mg of unsorted bulk tissue. Reverse transcription of around 500 ng total RNA with a constant-region primer produced TCR beta cDNA. It was through three nested multiplex PCR rounds of slightly modified ARM-PCR that TCR beta libraries arose. The first two PCR rounds used TRBV1-TRBV30 primers with a Cbeta primer, 10 cycles each. TCRdb reanalysed the multiplex PCR reads using MiXCR and keeps one entry per CDR3 protein. The data hold under 110,000 distinct CDR3 sequences, with more than 65% observed a single time. Whole-study findings and limits: Tumors and blood were compared for top-250-clone fraction, and tumors had the significantly higher value (p = 0.039).

Material: liver tumor tissue from sampling region 2. The subset: tumor region T2, inferior pole. The rearrangement joins TRBV29-1 to TRBJ2-7; 7 positions match TRBD1. This sequence was found in a woman aged 60 to 75 with primary liver carcinoma and hepatitis B virus infection. CDR3: CSIGLTGTPYEQYF. The CDR3 coding sequence is TGCAGCATTGGACTGACAGGGACCCCCTACGAGCAGTACTTC.